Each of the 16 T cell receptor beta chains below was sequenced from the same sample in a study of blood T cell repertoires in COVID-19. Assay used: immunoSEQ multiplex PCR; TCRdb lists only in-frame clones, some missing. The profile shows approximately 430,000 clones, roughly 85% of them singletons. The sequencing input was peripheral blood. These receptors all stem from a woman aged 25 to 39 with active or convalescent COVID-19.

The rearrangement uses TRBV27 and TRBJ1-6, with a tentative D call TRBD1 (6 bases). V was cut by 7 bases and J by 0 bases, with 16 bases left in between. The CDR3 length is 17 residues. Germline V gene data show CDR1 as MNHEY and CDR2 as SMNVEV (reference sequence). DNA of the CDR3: TGTGCCAGCACCGGCTTGGGGGCAAGCTCCTATAATTCACCCCTCCACTTT. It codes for CASTGLGASSYNSPLHF.

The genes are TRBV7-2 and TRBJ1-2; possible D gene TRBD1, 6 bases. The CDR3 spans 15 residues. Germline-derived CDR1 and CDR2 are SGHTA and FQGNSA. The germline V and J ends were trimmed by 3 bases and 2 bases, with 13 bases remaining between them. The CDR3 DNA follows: TGTGCCAGCAGCTTTCAGGGGCGTCAAAACTATGGCTACACCTTC. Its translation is CASSFQGRQNYGYTF.

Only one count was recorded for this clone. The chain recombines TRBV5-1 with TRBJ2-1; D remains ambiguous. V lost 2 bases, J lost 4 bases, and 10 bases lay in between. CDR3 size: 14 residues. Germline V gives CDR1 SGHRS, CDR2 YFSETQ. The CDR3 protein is CASSFDKLYNEQFF. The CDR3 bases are TGCGCCAGCAGCTTTGACAAGCTATACAATGAGCAGTTCTTC.

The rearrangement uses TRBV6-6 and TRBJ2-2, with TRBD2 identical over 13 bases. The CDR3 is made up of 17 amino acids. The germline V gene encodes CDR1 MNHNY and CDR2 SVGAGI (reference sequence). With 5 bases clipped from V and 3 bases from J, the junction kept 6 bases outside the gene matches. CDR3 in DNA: TGTGCCAGCAGTCGAACAGGACTAGCGGGGGACACCGGGGAGCTGTTTTTT. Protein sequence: CASSRTGLAGDTGELFF.

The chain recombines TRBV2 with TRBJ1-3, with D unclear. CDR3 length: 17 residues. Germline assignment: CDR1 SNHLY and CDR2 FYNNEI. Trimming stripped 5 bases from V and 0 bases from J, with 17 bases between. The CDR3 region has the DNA TGTGCCAGCAGTCCCCGAGGCCCTGAGTCCTCTGGAAACACCATATATTTT. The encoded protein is CASSPRGPESSGNTIYF.

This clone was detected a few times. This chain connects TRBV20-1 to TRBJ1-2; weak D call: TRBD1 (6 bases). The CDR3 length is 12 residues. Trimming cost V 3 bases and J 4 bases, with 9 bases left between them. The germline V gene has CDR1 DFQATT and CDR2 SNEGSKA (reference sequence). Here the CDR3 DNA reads TGCAGTGCTAGTATGACAGGCTATGGCTACACCTTC. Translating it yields CSASMTGYGYTF.

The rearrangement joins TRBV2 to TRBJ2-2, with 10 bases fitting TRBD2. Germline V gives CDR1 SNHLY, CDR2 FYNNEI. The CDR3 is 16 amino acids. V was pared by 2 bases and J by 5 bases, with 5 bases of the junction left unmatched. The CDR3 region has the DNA TGTGCCAGCAGTGAACTAGCGGGGGCCACGACCGGGGAGCTGTTTTTT. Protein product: CASSELAGATTGELFF.

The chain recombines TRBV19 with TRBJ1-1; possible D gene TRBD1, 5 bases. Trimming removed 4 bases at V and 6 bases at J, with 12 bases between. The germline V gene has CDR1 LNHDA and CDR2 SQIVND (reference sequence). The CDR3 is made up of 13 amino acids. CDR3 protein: CASSSRTQPEAFF. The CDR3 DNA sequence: TGTGCCAGTAGTAGTCGGACACAACCTGAAGCTTTCTTT.

The CDR3 protein is CASSLADYDRHEQFF. The CDR3, as DNA: TGTGCCAGCAGTTTGGCGGACTACGATCGCCATGAGCAGTTCTTC. The chain links TRBV27 to TRBJ2-1; D is possibly TRBD2 (6 bases). Germline-derived CDR1 and CDR2 are MNHEY and SMNVEV (reference sequence). The CDR3 runs 15 residues. V was trimmed by 3 bases and J by 8 bases, leaving 17 bases between them.

CDR3 sequence: CASSQGYGYTF. The CDR3 nucleotides are TGTGCCAGCTCCCAGGGCTATGGCTACACCTTC. The V gene is TRBV6-5, the J gene TRBJ1-2; D is possibly TRBD1 (5 bases). Germline lookup yields CDR1 MNHEY and CDR2 SVGAGI. V was cut by 8 bases and J by 4 bases, with 8 bases left in between. This CDR3 has 11 amino acids.

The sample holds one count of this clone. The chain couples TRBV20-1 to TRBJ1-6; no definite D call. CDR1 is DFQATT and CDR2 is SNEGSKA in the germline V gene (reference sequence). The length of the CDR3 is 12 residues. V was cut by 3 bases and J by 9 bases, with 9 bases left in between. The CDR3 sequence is CSASGEGSPLHF. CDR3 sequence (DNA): TGCAGTGCTAGTGGGGAGGGTTCACCCCTCCACTTT.

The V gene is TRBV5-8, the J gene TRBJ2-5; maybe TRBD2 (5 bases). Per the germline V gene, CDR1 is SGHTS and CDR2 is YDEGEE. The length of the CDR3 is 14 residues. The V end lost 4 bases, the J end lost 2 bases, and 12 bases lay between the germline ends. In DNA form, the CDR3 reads TGTGCCAGCAGCGTCTCCCGGGGTCAAGAGACCCAGTACTTC. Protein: CASSVSRGQETQYF.

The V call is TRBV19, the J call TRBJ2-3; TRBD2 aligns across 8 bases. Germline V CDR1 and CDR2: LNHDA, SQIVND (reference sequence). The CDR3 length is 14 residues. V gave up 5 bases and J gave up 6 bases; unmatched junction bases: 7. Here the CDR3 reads CASSPAGVGDTQYF. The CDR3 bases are TGTGCCAGTAGTCCAGCGGGAGTAGGTGATACGCAGTATTTT.

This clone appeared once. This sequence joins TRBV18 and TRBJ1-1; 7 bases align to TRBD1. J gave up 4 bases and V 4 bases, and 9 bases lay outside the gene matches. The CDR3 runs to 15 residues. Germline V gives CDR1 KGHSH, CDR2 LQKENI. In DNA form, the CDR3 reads TGTGCCAGCTCACTAACAGACAGGGTGGTCACTGAAGCTTTCTTT. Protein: CASSLTDRVVTEAFF.

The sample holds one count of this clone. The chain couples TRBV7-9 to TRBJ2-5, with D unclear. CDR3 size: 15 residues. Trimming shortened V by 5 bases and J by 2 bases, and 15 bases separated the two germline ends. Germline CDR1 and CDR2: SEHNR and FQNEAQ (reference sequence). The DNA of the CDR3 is TGTGCCAGCAGCCTGACTGGGTTCAAACAAGAGACCCAGTACTTC. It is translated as CASSLTGFKQETQYF.

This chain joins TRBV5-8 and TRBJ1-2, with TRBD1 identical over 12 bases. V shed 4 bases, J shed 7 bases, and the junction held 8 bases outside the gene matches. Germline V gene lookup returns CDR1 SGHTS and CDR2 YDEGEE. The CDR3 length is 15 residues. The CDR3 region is CASSQTGTGGSGYTF. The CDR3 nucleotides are TGTGCCAGCAGCCAAACCGGGACAGGGGGCTCTGGCTACACCTTC.